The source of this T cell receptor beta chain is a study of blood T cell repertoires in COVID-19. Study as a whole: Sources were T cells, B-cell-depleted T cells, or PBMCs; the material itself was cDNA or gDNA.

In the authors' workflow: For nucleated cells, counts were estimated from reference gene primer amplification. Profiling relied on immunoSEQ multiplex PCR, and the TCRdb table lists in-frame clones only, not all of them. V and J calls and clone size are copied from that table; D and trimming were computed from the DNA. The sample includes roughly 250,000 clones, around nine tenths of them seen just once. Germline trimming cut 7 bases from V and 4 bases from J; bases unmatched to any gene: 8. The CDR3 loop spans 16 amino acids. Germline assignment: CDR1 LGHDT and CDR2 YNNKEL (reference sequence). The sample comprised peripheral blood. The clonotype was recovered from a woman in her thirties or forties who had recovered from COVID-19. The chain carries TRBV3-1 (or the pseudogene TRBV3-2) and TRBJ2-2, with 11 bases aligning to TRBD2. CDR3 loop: CASTPGGLAGTGELFF. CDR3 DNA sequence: TGTGCCAGCACCCCCGGCGGACTAGCGGGCACCGGGGAGCTGTTTTTT.